This T cell receptor (beta chain) was found in a study of OX40 agonist ivuxolimab in advanced cancers. Sequencing used immunoSEQ multiplex PCR; TCRdb keeps in-frame clones, though not all of them. The sample lists some 80,000 clones, about nine tenths occurring once. The CDR3 is made up of 14 amino acids. Looked up from germline, CDR1 is SQVTM and CDR2 is ANQGSEA. The J segment lost 3 bases and the V segment lost 7 bases, leaving 11 bases of the junction unmatched. This chain uses TRBV29-1 with TRBJ1-2; 7 bases fit TRBD1. The sequence came from an adult with an advanced solid tumor such as melanoma, head and neck, liver or kidney cancer. The sample here was CD4+ or CD8+ T cells sorted from blood, taken in a trial of the OX40 agonist ivuxolimab. The CDR3 is CSARTDRDHYGYTF. The CDR3 nucleotides are TGCAGCGCGCGAACCGACAGGGACCACTATGGCTACACCTTC.